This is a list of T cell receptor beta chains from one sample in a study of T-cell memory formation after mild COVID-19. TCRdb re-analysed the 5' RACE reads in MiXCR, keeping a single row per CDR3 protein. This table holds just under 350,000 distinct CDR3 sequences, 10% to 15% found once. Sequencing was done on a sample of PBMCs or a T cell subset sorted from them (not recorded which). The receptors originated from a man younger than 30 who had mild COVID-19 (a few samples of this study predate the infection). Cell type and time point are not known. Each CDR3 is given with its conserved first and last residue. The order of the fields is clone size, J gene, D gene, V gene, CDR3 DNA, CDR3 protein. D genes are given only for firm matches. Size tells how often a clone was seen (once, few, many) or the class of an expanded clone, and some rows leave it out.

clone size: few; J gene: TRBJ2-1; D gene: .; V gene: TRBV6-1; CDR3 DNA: TGTGCCAGCGGCGGGGGCCGCACCTACAATGAGCAGTTCTTC; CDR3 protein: CASGGGRTYNEQFF
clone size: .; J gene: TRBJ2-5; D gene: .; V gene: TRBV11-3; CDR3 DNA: TGTGCCAGCAGCTCCACAGAAAGGGGACACCAAGAGACCCAGTACTTC; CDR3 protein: CASSSTERGHQETQYF
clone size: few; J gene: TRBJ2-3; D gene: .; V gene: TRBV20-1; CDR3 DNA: TGCAGTGCTAGAGATTTAGGCTTAGTACCCGATACGCAGTATTTT; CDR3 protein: CSARDLGLVPDTQYF
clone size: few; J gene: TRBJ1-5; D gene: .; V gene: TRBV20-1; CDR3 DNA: TGCAGTGCTACCCTAGTGGGCCAGCCCCAGCATTTT; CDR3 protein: CSATLVGQPQHF
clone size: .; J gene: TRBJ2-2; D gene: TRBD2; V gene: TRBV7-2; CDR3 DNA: TGTGCCAGCAGCCCCACCGGGACTAGCGGGGGGGCCTACGGGGAGCTGTTTTTT; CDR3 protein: CASSPTGTSGGAYGELFF
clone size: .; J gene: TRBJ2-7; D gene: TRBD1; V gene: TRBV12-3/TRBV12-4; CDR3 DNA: TGTGCCAGCTATACCGACAGGGGGCCCTCCTACGAGCAGTACTTC; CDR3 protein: CASYTDRGPSYEQYF
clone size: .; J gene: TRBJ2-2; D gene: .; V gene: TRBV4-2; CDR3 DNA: TGTGCCAGCAGCCAAGACTACAGGGAAAACACCGGGGAGCTGTTTTTT; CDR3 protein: CASSQDYRENTGELFF
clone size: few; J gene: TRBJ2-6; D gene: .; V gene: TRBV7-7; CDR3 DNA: TGTGCCAGCAGCTCAGGGGGGGGCCTGACTTTC; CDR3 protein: CASSSGGGLTF
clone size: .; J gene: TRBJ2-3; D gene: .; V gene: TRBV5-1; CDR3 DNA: TGCGCCAGCAGCTTGGTCGCCGTAGTCATGGGAGATACGCAGTATTTT; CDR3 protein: CASSLVAVVMGDTQYF
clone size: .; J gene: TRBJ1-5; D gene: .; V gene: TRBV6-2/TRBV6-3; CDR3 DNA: TGTGCCAGCACTAAGGCGTTGGGCAATCAGCCCCAGCATTTT; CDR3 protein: CASTKALGNQPQHF
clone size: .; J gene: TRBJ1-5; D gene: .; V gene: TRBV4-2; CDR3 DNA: TGTGCCAGCAGCCCCACCGAGGGCGTTGGGCAGCCCCAGCATTTT; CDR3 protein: CASSPTEGVGQPQHF
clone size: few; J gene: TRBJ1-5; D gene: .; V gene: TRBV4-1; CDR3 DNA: TGCGCCAGCAGCCAAGATCCGTGGGGGGTCTCAGGCCAGCCCCAGCATTTT; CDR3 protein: CASSQDPWGVSGQPQHF
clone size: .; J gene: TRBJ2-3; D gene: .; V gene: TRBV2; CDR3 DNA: TGTGCCAGCAGTGAGCAGGGTAGCACAGATACGCAGTATTTT; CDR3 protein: CASSEQGSTDTQYF
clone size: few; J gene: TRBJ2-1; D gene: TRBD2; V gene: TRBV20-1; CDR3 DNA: TGCAGTGCTAGTCTGCGGGGGGGTCGTATTGAGCAGTTCTTC; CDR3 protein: CSASLRGGRIEQFF
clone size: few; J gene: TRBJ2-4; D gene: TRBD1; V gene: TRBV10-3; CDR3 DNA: TGTGCCATCAGTGAATCACAGGGGGGAAGTCTAGCCAAAAACATTCAGTACTTC; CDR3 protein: CAISESQGGSLAKNIQYF
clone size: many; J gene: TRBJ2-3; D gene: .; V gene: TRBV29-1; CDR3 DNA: TGCAGCGTTGGAAAGGGGGACACAGATACGCAGTATTTT; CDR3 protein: CSVGKGDTDTQYF
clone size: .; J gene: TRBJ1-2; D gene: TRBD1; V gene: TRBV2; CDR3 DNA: TGTGCCAGCACCCCGCGCCCGGGGCAGGGGGTGCCCTATGGCTACACCTTC; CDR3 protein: CASTPRPGQGVPYGYTF
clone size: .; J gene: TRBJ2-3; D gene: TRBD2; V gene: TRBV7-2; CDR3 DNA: TGTGCCAGCAGCTTAGCCCTAGCGGGGAGACGTACAGATACGCAGTATTTT; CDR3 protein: CASSLALAGRRTDTQYF
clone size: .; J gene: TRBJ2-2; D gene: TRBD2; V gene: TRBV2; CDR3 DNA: TGTGCCAGCAGTGAAGCGATGGGGACTAGCGGGTTACTTCCCGACACCGGGGAGCTGTTTTTT; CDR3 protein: CASSEAMGTSGLLPDTGELFF
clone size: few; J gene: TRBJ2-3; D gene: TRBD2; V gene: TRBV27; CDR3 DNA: TGTGCCAGCAGTTTATGGTTAGCGGGGGGCACGCAGTATTTT; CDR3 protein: CASSLWLAGGTQYF
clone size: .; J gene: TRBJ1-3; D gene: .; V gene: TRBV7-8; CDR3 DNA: TGTGCCAGCAGCCAGGACAGCTCTGGAAACACCATATATTTT; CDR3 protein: CASSQDSSGNTIYF
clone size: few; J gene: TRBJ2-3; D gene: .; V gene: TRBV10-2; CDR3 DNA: TGCGCCAGCAGTGTTCTAGCCCGGCCAGATACGCAGTATTTT; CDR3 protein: CASSVLARPDTQYF
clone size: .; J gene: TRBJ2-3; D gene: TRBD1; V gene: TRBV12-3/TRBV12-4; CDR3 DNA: TGTGCCAGCAGCATCACGGGGACAGGGACAGATACGCAGTATTTT; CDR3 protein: CASSITGTGTDTQYF
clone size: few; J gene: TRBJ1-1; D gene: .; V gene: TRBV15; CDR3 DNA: TGTGCCACCAGCAGAGAAATTGATTTGAACACTGAAGCTTTCTTT; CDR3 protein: CATSREIDLNTEAFF
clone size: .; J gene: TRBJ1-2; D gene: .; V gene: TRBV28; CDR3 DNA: TGTGCCAGCAAGCAGGGTGTCTATGGCTACACCTTC; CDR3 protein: CASKQGVYGYTF
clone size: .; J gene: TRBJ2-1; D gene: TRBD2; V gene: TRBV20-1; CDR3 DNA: TGCAGTGCTAGAGCGCGGGGGACCTATGAGCAGTTCTTC; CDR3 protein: CSARARGTYEQFF
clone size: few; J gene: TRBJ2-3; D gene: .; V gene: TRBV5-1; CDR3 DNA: TGCGCCAGCAGTTATTGGGGTTCAGATACGCAGTATTTT; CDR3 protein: CASSYWGSDTQYF
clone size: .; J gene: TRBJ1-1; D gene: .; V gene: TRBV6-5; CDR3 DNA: TGTGCCAGCAGTTACGTGGGCCGGACTGAAGCTTTCTTT; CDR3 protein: CASSYVGRTEAFF
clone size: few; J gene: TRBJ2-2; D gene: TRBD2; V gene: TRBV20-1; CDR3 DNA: TGCAGTGCTAGTACTAGCGGGGGGACGAACACCGGGGAGCTGTTTTTT; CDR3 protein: CSASTSGGTNTGELFF
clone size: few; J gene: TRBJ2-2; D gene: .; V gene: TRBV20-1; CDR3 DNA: TGCAGTGCTACAGGGGTAGACACCGGGGAGCTGTTTTTT; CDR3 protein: CSATGVDTGELFF
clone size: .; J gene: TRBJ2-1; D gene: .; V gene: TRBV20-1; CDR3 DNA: TGCAGTGCTAGTCTGGACAGTCGAAATGAGCAGTTCTTC; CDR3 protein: CSASLDSRNEQFF
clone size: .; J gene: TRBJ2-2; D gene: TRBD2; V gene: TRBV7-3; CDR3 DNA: TGTGCCAGCAGCTTAAGCCCGGGAGGGGCCGGGGAGCTGTTTTTT; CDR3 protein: CASSLSPGGAGELFF
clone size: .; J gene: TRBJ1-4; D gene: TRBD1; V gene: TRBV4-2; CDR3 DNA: TGTGCCAGCAGCCAGGTGGACAGGGGAGCGAAGAAACTGTTTTTT; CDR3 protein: CASSQVDRGAKKLFF
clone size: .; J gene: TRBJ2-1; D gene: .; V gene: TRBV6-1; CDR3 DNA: TGTGCCAGCAGAAGCCGGGGCCGCAGCTCCTACAATGAGCAGTTCTTC; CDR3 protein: CASRSRGRSSYNEQFF
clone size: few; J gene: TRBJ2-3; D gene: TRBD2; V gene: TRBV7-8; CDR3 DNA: TGTGCCAGCAGCTTAGGCGGGGGGAGTTATACGCAGTATTTT; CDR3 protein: CASSLGGGSYTQYF
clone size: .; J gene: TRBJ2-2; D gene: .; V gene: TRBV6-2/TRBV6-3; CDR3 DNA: TGTGCCAGCAGTTACGGGACCCTGAACACCGGGGAGCTGTTTTTT; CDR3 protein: CASSYGTLNTGELFF
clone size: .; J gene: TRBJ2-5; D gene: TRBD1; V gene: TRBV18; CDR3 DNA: TGTGCCAGCTCACCACCGCGGGGACAGGGCCCCGAAGAGACCCAGTACTTC; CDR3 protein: CASSPPRGQGPEETQYF
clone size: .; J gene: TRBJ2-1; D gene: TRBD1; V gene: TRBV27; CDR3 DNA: TGTGCCAGCAGCCCCTCAGGGGGAAGTGGTGGTGAGCAGTTCTTC; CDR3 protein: CASSPSGGSGGEQFF
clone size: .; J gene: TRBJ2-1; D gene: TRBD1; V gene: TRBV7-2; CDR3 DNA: TGTGCCAGCAGCCGCGGGACAGGGGGCTCCTACAATGAGCAGTTCTTC; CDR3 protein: CASSRGTGGSYNEQFF
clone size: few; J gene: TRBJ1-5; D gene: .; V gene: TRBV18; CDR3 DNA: TGTGCCAGCTCTTCCTTGACGGGGGCCGAGCAGCCCCAGCATTTT; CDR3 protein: CASSSLTGAEQPQHF
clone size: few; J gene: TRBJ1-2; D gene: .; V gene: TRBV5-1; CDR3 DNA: TGCGCCAGCAGCTTAAACAGAGATTCCTATGGCTACACCTTC; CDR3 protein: CASSLNRDSYGYTF
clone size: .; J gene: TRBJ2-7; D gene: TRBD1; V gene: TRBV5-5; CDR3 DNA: TGTGCCAGCAGCCATGGACAGGGATCCTACGAGCAGTACTTC; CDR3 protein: CASSHGQGSYEQYF
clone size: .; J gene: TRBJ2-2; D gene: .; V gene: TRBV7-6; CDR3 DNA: TGTGCCAGCAGTTCACACGGAGAGCTGTTTTTT; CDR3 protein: CASSSHGELFF
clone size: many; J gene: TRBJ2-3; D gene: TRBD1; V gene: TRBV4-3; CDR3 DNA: TGCGCCAGCAGCCAACAACCTCAGGGGGCGGCAGATACGCAGTATTTT; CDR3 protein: CASSQQPQGAADTQYF
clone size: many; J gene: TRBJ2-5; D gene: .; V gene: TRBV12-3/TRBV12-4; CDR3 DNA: TGTGCCAGCAGCTCTCCCGGGGAGGGGGGGGAGACCCAGTACTTC; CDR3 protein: CASSSPGEGGETQYF
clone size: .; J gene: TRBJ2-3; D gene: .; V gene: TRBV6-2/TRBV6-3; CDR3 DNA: TGTGCCAGCAGTTACCAGCTCACAGATACGCAGTATTTT; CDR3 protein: CASSYQLTDTQYF
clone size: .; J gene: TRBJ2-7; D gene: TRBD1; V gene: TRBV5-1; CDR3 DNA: TGCGCCAGCAGCCTCCTAGGACAGGGTACCCACGAGCAGTACTTC; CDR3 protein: CASSLLGQGTHEQYF
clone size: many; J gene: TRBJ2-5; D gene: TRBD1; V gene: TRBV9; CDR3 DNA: TGTGCCAGCAGCCCGACAGGGGGCCAAGAGACCCAGTACTTC; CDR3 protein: CASSPTGGQETQYF
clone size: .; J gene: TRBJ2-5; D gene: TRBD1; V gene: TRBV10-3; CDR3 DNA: TGTGCCATCAGTCTACAAACAGGGGGCGCGGAGACCCAGTACTTC; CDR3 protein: CAISLQTGGAETQYF
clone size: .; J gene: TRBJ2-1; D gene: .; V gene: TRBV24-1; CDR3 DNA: TGTGCCACCAGTGATTACCCCCGGGAAGAGCAGTTCTTC; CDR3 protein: CATSDYPREEQFF
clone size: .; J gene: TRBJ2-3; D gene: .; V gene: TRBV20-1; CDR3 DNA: TGCAGTGCTAGAGATATGAGGGCGATTGGTACGCAGTATTTT; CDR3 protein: CSARDMRAIGTQYF
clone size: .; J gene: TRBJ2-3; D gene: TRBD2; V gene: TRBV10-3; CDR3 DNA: TGTGCCATCAGTGATCCCGGGGTAGCGGGGGCCACAGATACGCAGTATTTT; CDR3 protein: CAISDPGVAGATDTQYF
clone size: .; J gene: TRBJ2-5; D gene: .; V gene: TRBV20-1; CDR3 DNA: TGCAGTGCTAGGCTAGCTGCCCCAGAGACCCAGTACTTC; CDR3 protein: CSARLAAPETQYF
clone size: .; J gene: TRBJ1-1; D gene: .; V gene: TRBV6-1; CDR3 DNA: TGTGCCAGCAGTGAAGTGGACAGACCGAACGGTGAAGCTTTCTTT; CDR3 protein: CASSEVDRPNGEAFF
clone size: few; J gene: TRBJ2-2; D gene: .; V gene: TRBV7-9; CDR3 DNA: TGTGCCAGCAGCTTTGAGGGTACTTCTCCCGGGGAGCTGTTTTTT; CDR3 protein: CASSFEGTSPGELFF